The 17 T cell receptor beta chains below were found in one sample sequenced in a study of PD-L1 blockade in urothelial cancer (dated by TCRdb to the late 2010s). The library was made by the immunoSEQ multiplex PCR assay. TCRdb limited this immuneACCESS table to in-frame rearrangements with V and J called. A share of clones is missing; checked studies link under half to unresolved V genes, and the rest is unexplained. In all, the sample holds 30,000 or so clones, and roughly 82% of those were seen once. The top ten clonotypes cover about 29% of the sample. This material consisted of PBMCs, taken around atezolizumab (anti-PD-L1) treatment. These receptors originate from a man aged 60-69 years with urothelial cancer.

The chain links TRBV5-1 to TRBJ2-2, with 13 bases lining up with TRBD2. CDR1 SGHRS and CDR2 YFSETQ come from the germline V gene. The CDR3 consists of 19 residues. The J segment lost 3 bases and the V segment lost 2 bases, leaving 10 bases of the junction unmatched. The CDR3: CASSFFGLAGATDTGELFF. Written as DNA, the CDR3 is TGCGCCAGCAGCTTTTTCGGACTAGCGGGAGCTACGGACACCGGGGAGCTGTTTTTT.

This chain joins TRBV18 and TRBJ2-7; TRBD2 is a possible D gene (5 bases). This CDR3 spans 15 amino acids. Trimming took off 2 bases at V and 2 bases at J, with 13 bases between the two ends. CDR1 and CDR2 from the germline V gene are KGHSH and LQKENI. DNA of the CDR3: TGTGCCAGCTCACCAGGCGAGACTACCCCCTACGAGCAGTACTTC. This translates into CASSPGETTPYEQYF. Combining the CDR3 with reference TRBV18 and TRBJ2-7 gives the whole variable domain NAGVMQNPRHLVRRRGQEARLRCSPMKGHSHVYWYRQLPEEGLKFMVYLQKENIIDESGMPKERFSAEFPKEGPSILRIQQVVRGDSAAYFCASSPGETTPYEQYFGPGTRLTVT.

The chain has TRBV18 and TRBJ2-5, with 7 bases aligning to TRBD2. J gave up 2 bases and V 1 base, and 4 bases lay outside the gene matches. CDR3 length equals 15 residues. Looked up from germline, CDR1 is KGHSH and CDR2 is LQKENI. The CDR3 spells CASSPQGAGQETQYF. In nucleotides, the CDR3 is TGTGCCAGCTCACCACAGGGAGCGGGGCAAGAGACCCAGTACTTC.

V and J are TRBV6-6 and TRBJ2-4, with TRBD2 matching 7 bases. J gave up 6 bases and V 2 bases, and 10 bases lay outside the gene matches. Germline CDR1 reads MNHNY; CDR2 reads SVGAGI (reference sequence). The CDR3 consists of 16 residues. The chain's CDR3 is CASSYTGPTGGNIQYF. The CDR3 region has the DNA TGTGCCAGCAGTTACACGGGACCGACGGGGGGAAACATTCAGTACTTC.

This chain links TRBV5-1 with TRBJ1-1; D is perhaps TRBD1 (5 bases). The CDR3 is 16 amino acids. V lost 0 bases and J lost 1, with 13 bases in between. Germline values: CDR1 SGHRS, CDR2 YFSETQ. CDR3 amino acids: CASSLEATGPNTEAFF. Written as DNA, the CDR3 is TGCGCCAGCAGCTTGGAAGCCACAGGACCGAACACTGAAGCTTTCTTT.

The rearrangement joins TRBV27 to TRBJ2-5; 7 bases map to TRBD2. Germline V gene lookup returns CDR1 MNHEY and CDR2 SMNVEV (reference sequence). Trimming cost V 1 base and J 0 bases; bases outside gene matches: 11. The CDR3 has 18 amino acids. This chain's CDR3 is CASSLFLRSGVNQETQYF. CDR3 sequence (DNA): TGTGCCAGCAGTTTATTTCTAAGAAGCGGGGTAAACCAAGAGACCCAGTACTTC.

The chain links TRBV30 to TRBJ2-5, with TRBD1 matching 8 bases. Trimming took 1 base from V and 2 from J; bases not matched to a gene: 6. CDR1 is GTSNPN, CDR2 SVGIG, per germline (reference sequence). The CDR3 extends over 15 amino acids. The CDR3 sequence: CAWSEGTGLQETQYF. The CDR3, as DNA: TGTGCCTGGAGTGAGGGGACAGGACTTCAAGAGACCCAGTACTTC.

The chain combines TRBV11-2 with TRBJ2-3; 11 positions agree with TRBD2. J was trimmed by 0 bases and V by 5 bases; bases with no gene match: 7. CDR3 length: 17 amino acids. Germline lookup yields CDR1 SGHAT and CDR2 FQNNGV. CDR3 DNA: TGTGCCAGCAGCCAAGGGACTAGCGGCCCTAGCACAGATACGCAGTATTTT. Amino acids: CASSQGTSGPSTDTQYF. Drawing the rest from reference TRBV11-2 and TRBJ2-3, the complete variable domain is EAGVAQSPRYKIIEKRQSVAFWCNPISGHATLYWYQQILGQGPKLLIQFQNNGVVDDSQLPKDRFSAERLKGVDSTLKIQPAKLEDSAVYLCASSQGTSGPSTDTQYFGPGTRLTVL.

The chain couples TRBV19 to TRBJ1-5; 7 bases are shared with TRBD1. The germline CDR1 and CDR2 sequences are LNHDA and SQIVND (reference sequence). V lost 6 bases and J lost 2; bases outside the gene matches: 7. This CDR3 is 15 amino acids long. CDR3 region: CASREDRQGNQPQHF. The CDR3 region has the DNA TGTGCCAGTAGAGAGGACAGGCAAGGCAATCAGCCCCAGCATTTT.

V and J are TRBV6-5 and TRBJ2-5; D is possibly TRBD1 (5 bases). The germline V and J ends were trimmed by 0 bases and 1 base, with 12 bases remaining between them. From germline, CDR1 is MNHEY and CDR2 SVGAGI. CDR3 length: 16 amino acids. In DNA form, the CDR3 reads TGTGCCAGCAGTTACTCCGGCCAGGGTCCCCAAGAGACCCAGTACTTC. Translation gives CASSYSGQGPQETQYF.

The V gene is TRBV6-5, the J gene TRBJ2-7; 7 bases map to TRBD1. CDR1 and CDR2 from the germline V gene are MNHEY and SVGAGI. The V gene end was trimmed by 1 base and the J gene end by 3 bases; junction bases not matched to a gene: 3. The CDR3 covers 14 residues. CDR3 sequence (DNA): TGTGCCAGCAGTTACTTGGGACAGAGCTACGAGCAGTACTTC. It is translated as CASSYLGQSYEQYF.

J is TRBJ2-1 and V is TRBV5-6, with no clear D. Germline CDR1 SGHDT, CDR2 YYEEEE. The V end lost 4 bases, the J end lost 6 bases, and 17 bases lay between the germline ends. CDR3 length equals 15 residues. CDR3 loop: CASSPAGAPSNEQFF. Here the CDR3 DNA reads TGTGCCAGCAGCCCGGCCGGAGCCCCCTCCAATGAGCAGTTCTTC.

V usage is TRBV5-5 and J usage is TRBJ2-7, with 9 nucleotides matching TRBD1. The V gene's germline CDR1 is SGHKS and CDR2 YYEKEE (reference sequence). This CDR3 has 15 residues. With 1 base clipped from V and 7 bases from J, the junction kept 9 bases outside the gene matches. This CDR3 reads CASSLRTGDNSEQYF. In nucleotides, the CDR3 is TGTGCCAGCAGCTTGAGGACAGGGGATAATTCGGAGCAGTACTTC.

The rearrangement uses TRBV30 and TRBJ1-2, with D tentatively TRBD1 (5 bases). Germline V lookup: CDR1 GTSNPN, CDR2 SVGIG (reference sequence). The CDR3 consists of 12 residues. V was clipped by 0 bases and J by 3 bases, with 5 bases between them. Written as DNA, the CDR3 is TGTGCCTGGAGTGTCAGGGACTATGGCTACACCTTC. Translating gives CAWSVRDYGYTF.

The chain is built from TRBV4-1 and TRBJ2-3; D is undetermined. The CDR3 extends over 12 amino acids. Trimming pared 1 base from V and 5 bases from J, leaving 4 bases between. The germline V gene has CDR1 MGHRA and CDR2 YSYEKL. DNA of the CDR3: TGCGCCAGCAGCCAAGTGCGAGATACGCAGTATTTT. Translating gives CASSQVRDTQYF.

V and J are TRBV2 and TRBJ2-7, with TRBD1 matching over 8 bases. The CDR3 is 15 amino acids. Germline assignment: CDR1 SNHLY and CDR2 FYNNEI. After removal of 6 bases from V and 2 bases from J, the junction contained 9 bases not matched to a gene. The CDR3 sequence: CASRRIGQGPYEQYF. The DNA for the CDR3 is TGTGCCAGCAGGAGAATCGGACAGGGACCCTACGAGCAGTACTTC.

The rearrangement links TRBV5-1 to TRBJ1-1; D is possibly TRBD1 (5 bases). The germline V gene has CDR1 SGHRS and CDR2 YFSETQ. The CDR3 extends over 13 amino acids. Trimming removed 1 base at V and 6 bases at J, with 10 bases between. DNA for the CDR3: TGCGCCAGCAGCTTGAGGGAGGGACCTGAAGCTTTCTTT. The encoded protein is CASSLREGPEAFF.